This TCR beta chain was observed in a study of T cell changes during pregnancy in multiple sclerosis. This CDR3 has 16 residues. CDR1 is PRHDT, CDR2 FYEKMQ, per germline (reference sequence). Germline trimming cut 5 bases from V and 2 bases from J; bases unmatched to any gene: 10. Clones were sequenced by immunoSEQ multiplex PCR, and TCRdb holds only the in-frame ones, with some missing. The table shows under 80,000 clones, with over 85% occurring only once. Sequencing used peripheral blood, obtained after pregnancy. This TCR was recovered from a female donor in good health, enrolled as a control in a pregnancy study. The V call is TRBV13, the J call TRBJ2-7; 9 bases are shared with TRBD1. The CDR3 DNA sequence: TGTGCCAGCAGCCCTCGCCCGGGACAGGGACCCTACGAGCAGTACTTC. Translation gives CASSPRPGQGPYEQYF. The whole variable domain, remainder taken from reference TRBV13 and TRBJ2-7, is AAGVIQSPRHLIKEKRETATLKCYPIPRHDTVYWYQQGPGQDPQFLISFYEKMQSDKGSIPDRFSAQQFSDYHSELNMSSLELGDSALYFCASSPRPGQGPYEQYFGPGTRLTVT.